What follows is one T cell receptor beta chain and its context. Antigen: not known. After removal of 2 bases from V and 6 bases from J, the junction contained 4 bases not matched to a gene. CDR1 is GTSNPN and CDR2 is SVGIG in the germline V gene (reference sequence). The CDR3 consists of 14 residues. This record belongs to a study of cytomegalovirus exposure and HLA in healthy donors. Amplification used 60 Vbeta primers and 13 Jbeta primers. TCRdb's table, derived via immunoSEQ multiplex PCR, lists solely in-frame clones and lacks some. The repertoire holds about 140,000 clones, with about 75% as singletons. Broader study findings: In an earlier analysis, in under 700 donors, most V segments appeared productive either ~87% or ~30% of the time. In the analysis, some V segments, TRBV6-2 and TRBV6-3 included, were excluded as indistinguishable.

This chain links TRBV30 with TRBJ1-5; 10 bases match TRBD1. Sequenced input: PBMCs. The sequence was collected from a young man in good health and CMV-seronegative. The CDR3 region is CAWSSTGGVQPQHF. In nucleotides, the CDR3 is TGTGCCTGGAGTTCGACAGGGGGCGTTCAGCCCCAGCATTTT.